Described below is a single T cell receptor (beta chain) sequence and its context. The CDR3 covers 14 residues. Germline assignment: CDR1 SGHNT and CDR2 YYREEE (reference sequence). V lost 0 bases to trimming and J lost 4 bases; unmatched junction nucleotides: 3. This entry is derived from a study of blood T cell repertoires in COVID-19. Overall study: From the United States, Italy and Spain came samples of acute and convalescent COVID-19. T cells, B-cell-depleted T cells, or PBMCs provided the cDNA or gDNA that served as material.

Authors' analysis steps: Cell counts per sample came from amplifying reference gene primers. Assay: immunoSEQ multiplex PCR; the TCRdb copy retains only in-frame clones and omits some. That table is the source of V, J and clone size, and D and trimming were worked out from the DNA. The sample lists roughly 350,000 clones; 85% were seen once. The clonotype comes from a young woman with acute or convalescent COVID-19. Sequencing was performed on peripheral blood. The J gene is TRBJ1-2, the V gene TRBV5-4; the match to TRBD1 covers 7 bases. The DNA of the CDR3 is TGTGCCAGCAGCTTGGAAGGGGGCGGCTATGGCTACACCTTC. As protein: CASSLEGGGYGYTF.